The rows below give T cell receptor beta chains drawn from one sample of a study of CD8+ T cells in alopecia areata. Sequencing used immunoSEQ multiplex PCR; TCRdb keeps in-frame clones, though not all of them. Here the sample spans approximately 100,000 clones, around 60% being singletons. Specimen: CD8+ T cells sorted from blood, collected at approximately week 60, from a patient treated with tofacitinib. These receptors were collected from a human donor with alopecia areata. Each CDR3 is given with its conserved first and last residue. D genes are given only for firm matches.

v_call: TRBV6-5; j_call: TRBJ1-1; d_call: -; cdr3_aa: CASSYSGGQNTEAFF
v_call: TRBV23-1; j_call: TRBJ2-1; d_call: -; cdr3_aa: CASSQFRGKQFF
v_call: TRBV10-3; j_call: TRBJ2-3; d_call: -; cdr3_aa: CAPSYGTDTDTQYF
v_call: TRBV5-1; j_call: TRBJ1-1; d_call: -; cdr3_aa: CASSLDYTEAFF
v_call: TRBV6-5; j_call: TRBJ1-1; d_call: -; cdr3_aa: CASSPIEDRKAFF
v_call: TRBV29-1; j_call: TRBJ1-4; d_call: -; cdr3_aa: CSGLGRANEKLFF
v_call: TRBV6-6; j_call: TRBJ2-6; d_call: -; cdr3_aa: CASSYYGLDGANVLTF
v_call: TRBV5-1; j_call: TRBJ2-7; d_call: -; cdr3_aa: CASSQMGENYEQYF
v_call: TRBV7-6; j_call: TRBJ2-1; d_call: -; cdr3_aa: CASSSTTPAYNEQFF
v_call: TRBV29-1; j_call: TRBJ1-2; d_call: -; cdr3_aa: CSVYIPIGEAGYTF
v_call: TRBV13; j_call: TRBJ1-1; d_call: -; cdr3_aa: CASSFRHVNTEAFF
v_call: TRBV6-6; j_call: TRBJ2-3; d_call: -; cdr3_aa: CASSSISLGTDTQYF
v_call: TRBV7-3; j_call: TRBJ2-3; d_call: -; cdr3_aa: CASSLTPGTADTQYF